One T cell receptor (beta chain) is described in this entry. Its target is unknown. These data belong to a study of T cell responses to AZD1222 COVID-19 vaccine. Study at large: Second-dose timings of about 4 or about 12 weeks were pooled.

Trimming pared 0 bases from V and 5 bases from J, leaving 11 bases between. Germline CDR1 reads SGDLS; CDR2 reads YYNGEE. This CDR3 spans 14 amino acids. Method: immunoSEQ multiplex PCR; TCRdb's copy keeps in-frame clones and lacks some. In the table there are roughly 100,000 clones, 85% to 90% of which are singletons. Findings of the study overall: Spike-specific TCRs gained breadth and depth after people received two AZD1222 doses. CD4 TCRs linked to vaccination spanned spike, dominating at 160-218 and 743-854. Repertoire sampling was restricted to post-peak T cell response timepoints.

The sequences come from peripheral blood, collected on day 0 of AZD1222 vaccination. The chain uses TRBV9 and TRBJ1-2; no reliable D call. The TCR comes from an adult in good health. This CDR3 is CASSVVDERYGYTF. CDR3 nucleotide sequence: TGTGCCAGCAGCGTAGTGGACGAACGGTATGGCTACACCTTC.